The present T cell receptor beta chain was sequenced within a study of blood T cell repertoires in COVID-19. Study-wide context: There were acute and convalescent COVID-19 samples, and they came from the United States, Italy and Spain. PBMCs, B-cell-depleted T cells, or T cells were the source of the cDNA or gDNA that made up the material.

Original data processing: Estimates of nucleated cell counts were drawn from the amplification of reference gene primers. Only in-frame clones appear in the TCRdb table, and some are missing; sequencing was by immunoSEQ multiplex PCR. That table gives V, J and clone size, and the DNA gave D and trimming. Altogether about 93,000 clones are present, 80% being singletons, with the ten largest covering about 15%. Unmatched junction bases numbered 12, after V lost 3 bases and J lost 4 bases. Per germline, CDR1 MNHEY and CDR2 SMNVEV (reference sequence). This CDR3 contains 17 residues. The receptor comes from a human donor in a cohort sampled during active COVID-19. This chain joins TRBV27 and TRBJ1-5; 7 positions match TRBD1. The sample taken for sequencing was peripheral blood. The CDR3 DNA sequence: TGTGCCAGCAGTTTCCGCTTGACAGGGAGCTCAAATCAGCCCCAGCATTTT. Its translation is CASSFRLTGSSNQPQHF.